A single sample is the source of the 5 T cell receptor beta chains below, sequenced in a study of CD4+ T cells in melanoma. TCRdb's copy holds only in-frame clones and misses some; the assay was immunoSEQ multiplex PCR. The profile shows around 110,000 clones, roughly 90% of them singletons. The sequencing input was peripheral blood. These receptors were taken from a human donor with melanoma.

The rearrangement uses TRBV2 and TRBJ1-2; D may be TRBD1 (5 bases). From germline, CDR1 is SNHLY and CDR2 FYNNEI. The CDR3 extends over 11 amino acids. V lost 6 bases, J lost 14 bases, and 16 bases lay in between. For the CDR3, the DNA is TGTGCCAGCAGCCCGGGACCTAAGGAGACCTTC. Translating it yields CASSPGPKETF.

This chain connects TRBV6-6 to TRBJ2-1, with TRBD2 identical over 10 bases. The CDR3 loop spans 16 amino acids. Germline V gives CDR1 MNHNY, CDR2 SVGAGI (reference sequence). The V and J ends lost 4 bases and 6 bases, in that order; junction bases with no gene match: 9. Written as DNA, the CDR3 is TGTGCCAGCAGTTCTCAACTTAGCGGGAGGATCAATGAGCAGTTCTTC. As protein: CASSSQLSGRINEQFF.

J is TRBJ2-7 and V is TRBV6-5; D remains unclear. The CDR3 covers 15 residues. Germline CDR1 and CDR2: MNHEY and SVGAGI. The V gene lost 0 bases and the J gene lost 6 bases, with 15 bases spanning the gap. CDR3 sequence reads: CASSYSWGTSGEQYF. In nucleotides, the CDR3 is TGTGCCAGCAGTTACTCTTGGGGTACGAGTGGCGAGCAGTACTTC.

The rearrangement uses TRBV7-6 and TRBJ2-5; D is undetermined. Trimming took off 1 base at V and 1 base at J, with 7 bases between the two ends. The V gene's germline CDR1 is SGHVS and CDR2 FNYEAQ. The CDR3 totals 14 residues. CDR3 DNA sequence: TGTGCCAGCAGCTTAGGCCGCACCCAAGAGACCCAGTACTTC. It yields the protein CASSLGRTQETQYF. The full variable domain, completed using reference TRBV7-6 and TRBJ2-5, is GAGVSQSPRYKVTKRGQDVALRCDPISGHVSLYWYRQALGQGPEFLTYFNYEAQQDKSGLPNDRFSAERPEGSISTLTIQRTEQRDSAMYRCASSLGRTQETQYFGPGTRLLVL.

Written as DNA, the CDR3 is TGTGCTAGTGGGCGAGGGGATCCTGGAAACACCATATATTTT. This sequence encodes CASGRGDPGNTIYF. The chain employs TRBV12-5 and TRBJ1-3; tentatively, D is TRBD1 (5 bases). The CDR3 runs 14 residues. In germline, CDR1 is LGHNT, CDR2 FRNRAP. V lost 6 bases and J lost 2, with 11 bases in between.